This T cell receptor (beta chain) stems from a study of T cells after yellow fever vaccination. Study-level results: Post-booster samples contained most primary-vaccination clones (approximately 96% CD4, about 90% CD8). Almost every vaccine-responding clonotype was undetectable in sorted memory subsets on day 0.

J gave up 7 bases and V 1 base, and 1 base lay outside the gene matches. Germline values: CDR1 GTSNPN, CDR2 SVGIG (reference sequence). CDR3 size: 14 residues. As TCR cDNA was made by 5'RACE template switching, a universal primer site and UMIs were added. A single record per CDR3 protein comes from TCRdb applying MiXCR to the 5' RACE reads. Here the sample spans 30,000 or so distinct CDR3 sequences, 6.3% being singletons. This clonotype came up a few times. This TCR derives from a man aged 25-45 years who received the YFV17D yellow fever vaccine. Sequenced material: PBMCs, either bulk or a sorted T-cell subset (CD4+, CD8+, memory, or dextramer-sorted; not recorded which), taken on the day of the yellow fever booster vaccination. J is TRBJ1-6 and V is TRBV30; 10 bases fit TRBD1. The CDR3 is CAWSGDRGNSPLHF. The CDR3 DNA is TGTGCCTGGAGTGGGGACAGGGGAAATTCACCCCTCCACTTT. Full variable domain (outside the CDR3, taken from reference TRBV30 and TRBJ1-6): SQTIHQWPATLVQPVGSPLSLECTVEGTSNPNLYWYRQAAGRGLQLLFYSVGIGQISSEVPQNLSASRPQDRQFILSSKKLLLSDSGFYLCAWSGDRGNSPLHFGNGTRLTVT.